One and the same sample provided the 20 T cell receptor beta chains below, sequenced in a study of T cells expressing NK-cell markers. TCRdb re-called the 5' RACE reads; every CDR3 protein appears as one record, without DNA. The record lists 150,000 to 180,000 distinct CDR3 sequences, of which the ten most abundant hold roughly a third. The specimen was blood T cells: a sorted CD56 or NKG2C T cell subset, CD4+ or CD8+ T cells, or bulk PBMC T cells (not recorded which). These receptors came from a woman in her 50s in good health.

The chain recombines TRBV4-1 with TRBJ1-1; TCRdb indicates TRBD1, and absent DNA this call remains unverified. The CDR3 runs to 16 residues. Germline V lookup: CDR1 MGHRA, CDR2 YSYEKL. The CDR3 here is CASSHPFRGTNTEAFF.

The genes are TRBV29-1 and TRBJ1-3. The CDR3 covers 12 residues. CDR1 SQVTM and CDR2 ANQGSEA come from the germline V gene. Here the CDR3 reads CSVAVGGNTIYF.

This sequence joins TRBV27 and TRBJ2-7; TCRdb designates TRBD2, a call that cannot be tested without DNA. CDR1 is MNHEY and CDR2 is SMNVEV in the germline V gene (reference sequence). The CDR3 is made up of 13 amino acids. CDR3 loop: CASRPLGLREQYF.

The chain links TRBV12-3 or TRBV12-4 to TRBJ2-5; TCRdb outputs TRBD2, but without DNA this stays unchecked. This CDR3 has 14 residues. The CDR3 sequence is CASSLVSDQETQYF.

This rearrangement joins TRBV7-8 to TRBJ1-2. Looked up from germline, CDR1 is SGHVS and CDR2 is FQNEAQ. This CDR3 contains 13 residues. CDR3 sequence reads: CASSPIQDYGYTF.

The gene calls are TRBV4-1 and TRBJ2-5; lacking DNA, the TRBD1 call made by TCRdb goes unchecked. CDR1 and CDR2 (germline): MGHRA, YSYEKL. This CDR3 region has 15 residues. This chain's CDR3 is CASSQEVHPSETQYF.

The chain couples TRBV4-1 to TRBJ2-1; TCRdb picks TRBD1, but there is no DNA to check that call. The CDR3 consists of 13 residues. The germline gives CDR1 MGHRA, CDR2 YSYEKL. The CDR3 spells CASSQGVRPEQFF.

The rearrangement links TRBV24-1 to TRBJ2-3; there is no DNA to check the TCRdb D call of TRBD2. Per the germline V gene, CDR1 is KGHDR and CDR2 is SFDVKD. The CDR3 has 17 amino acids. CDR3 in amino acids: CATSDLDVAERTDTQYF.

The gene calls are TRBV9 and TRBJ1-2. From germline, CDR1 is SGDLS and CDR2 YYNGEE. This CDR3 contains 13 residues. The CDR3 protein is CASSGPLSEGYTF. The variable domain in full, completed from reference TRBV9 and TRBJ1-2, reads DSGVTQTPKHLITATGQRVTLRCSPRSGDLSVYWYQQSLDQGLQFLIQYYNGEERAKGNILERFSAQQFPDLHSELNLSSLELGDSALYFCASSGPLSEGYTFGSGTRLTVV.

The V and J genes are TRBV5-1 and TRBJ2-3; TCRdb outputs TRBD2, but without DNA this stays unchecked. CDR3 size: 12 residues. Germline V gene lookup returns CDR1 SGHRS and CDR2 YFSETQ. The CDR3 here is CASEGATDTQYF.

V usage is TRBV6-6 and J usage is TRBJ2-1; the D call of TRBD2 rests on TCRdb alone, since no DNA is present to check it. CDR1 is MNHNY, CDR2 SVGAGI, per germline (reference sequence). The CDR3 loop spans 15 amino acids. CDR3 in amino acids: CASSYYGTSGNEQFF.

The chain combines TRBV5-6 with TRBJ1-4. CDR1 and CDR2 from the germline V gene are SGHDT and YYEEEE. CDR3 length: 14 amino acids. CDR3 residues: CASSSSVHREKLFF. The full variable domain, its missing parts supplied by reference TRBV5-6 and TRBJ1-4, is DAGVTQSPTHLIKTRGQQVTLRCSPKSGHDTVSWYQQALGQGPQFIFQYYEEEERQRGNFPDRFSGHQFPNYSSELNVNALLLGDSALYLCASSSSVHREKLFFGSGTQLSVL.

The V gene is TRBV10-3, the J gene TRBJ2-7; TCRdb returns TRBD1, unconfirmable since there is no DNA. Germline-derived CDR1 and CDR2 are ENHRY and SYGVKD. The CDR3 extends over 14 amino acids. The CDR3 region is CAISVGKSSYEQYF.

The chain carries TRBV10-1 and TRBJ2-7; with no DNA, the TCRdb D assignment of TRBD2 cannot be verified. The CDR3 sequence is 14 residues long. Germline-derived CDR1 and CDR2 are WNHNN and SYGVQD (reference sequence). CDR3 region: CASSEMGAGVEQYF.

The chain joins TRBV5-1 to TRBJ2-1; the TCRdb D gene call, TRBD2, has no DNA to confirm it. The CDR3 loop spans 16 amino acids. CDR1 SGHRS and CDR2 YFSETQ come from the germline V gene. The CDR3 loop is CASSPVGLAGPNEQFF.

The V gene is TRBV5-1, the J gene TRBJ2-7. The CDR3 sequence is 16 residues long. Germline lookup yields CDR1 SGHRS and CDR2 YFSETQ. This chain's CDR3 is CASSLEPAIASYEQYF.

The chain recombines TRBV12-3 or TRBV12-4 with TRBJ1-2. This CDR3 contains 13 residues. The CDR3 reads CASSFPQFYGYTF.

The chain links TRBV5-1 to TRBJ2-5; TCRdb's D call, TRBD2, is unchecked because there is no DNA. The CDR3 contains 16 residues. From germline, CDR1 is SGHRS and CDR2 YFSETQ. The CDR3 sequence: CASSQGTSGRAVTQYF.

J is TRBJ1-6 and V is TRBV10-3; TCRdb gives TRBD1 as the D gene, but with no DNA this cannot be confirmed. The CDR3 runs 16 residues. In germline, CDR1 is ENHRY, CDR2 SYGVKD. The CDR3 here is CAISDPSPAEMSPLHF.

The V gene is TRBV24-1, the J gene TRBJ2-1; TCRdb's D call, TRBD1, is unchecked because there is no DNA. Looked up from germline, CDR1 is KGHDR and CDR2 is SFDVKD. The CDR3 totals 13 residues. The CDR3: CATTRTGDNEQFF.